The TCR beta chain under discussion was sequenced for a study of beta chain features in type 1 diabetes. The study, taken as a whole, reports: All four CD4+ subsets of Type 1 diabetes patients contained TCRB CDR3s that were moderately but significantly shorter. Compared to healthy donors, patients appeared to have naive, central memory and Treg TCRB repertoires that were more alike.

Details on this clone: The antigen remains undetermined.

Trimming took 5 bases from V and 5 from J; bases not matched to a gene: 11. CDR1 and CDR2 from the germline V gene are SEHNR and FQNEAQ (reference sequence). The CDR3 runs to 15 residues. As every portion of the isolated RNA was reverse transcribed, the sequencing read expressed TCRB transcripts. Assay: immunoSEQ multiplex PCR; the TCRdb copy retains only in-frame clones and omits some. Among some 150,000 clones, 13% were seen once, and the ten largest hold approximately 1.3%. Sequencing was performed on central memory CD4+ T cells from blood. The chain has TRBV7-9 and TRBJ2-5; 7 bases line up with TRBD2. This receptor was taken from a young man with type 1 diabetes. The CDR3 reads CASSLGLSTRETQYF. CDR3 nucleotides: TGTGCCAGCAGCCTGGGACTATCAACTAGGGAGACCCAGTACTTC.